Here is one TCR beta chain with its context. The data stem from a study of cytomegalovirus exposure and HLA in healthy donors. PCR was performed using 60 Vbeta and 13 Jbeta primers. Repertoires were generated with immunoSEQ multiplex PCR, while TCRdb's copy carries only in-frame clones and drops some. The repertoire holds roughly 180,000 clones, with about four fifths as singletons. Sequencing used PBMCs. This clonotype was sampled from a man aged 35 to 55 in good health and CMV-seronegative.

The CDR3 bases are TGTGCCAGCAGCTTAATTCCAGGGGGCACTGGAAACACCATATATTTT. Encoded protein: CASSLIPGGTGNTIYF. The V gene is TRBV5-8, the J gene TRBJ1-3, with 8 bases lining up with TRBD1. CDR1 and CDR2 from the germline V gene are SGHTS and YDEGEE. The CDR3 loop spans 16 amino acids. Trimming took 2 bases from V and 2 from J; bases not matched to a gene: 6.